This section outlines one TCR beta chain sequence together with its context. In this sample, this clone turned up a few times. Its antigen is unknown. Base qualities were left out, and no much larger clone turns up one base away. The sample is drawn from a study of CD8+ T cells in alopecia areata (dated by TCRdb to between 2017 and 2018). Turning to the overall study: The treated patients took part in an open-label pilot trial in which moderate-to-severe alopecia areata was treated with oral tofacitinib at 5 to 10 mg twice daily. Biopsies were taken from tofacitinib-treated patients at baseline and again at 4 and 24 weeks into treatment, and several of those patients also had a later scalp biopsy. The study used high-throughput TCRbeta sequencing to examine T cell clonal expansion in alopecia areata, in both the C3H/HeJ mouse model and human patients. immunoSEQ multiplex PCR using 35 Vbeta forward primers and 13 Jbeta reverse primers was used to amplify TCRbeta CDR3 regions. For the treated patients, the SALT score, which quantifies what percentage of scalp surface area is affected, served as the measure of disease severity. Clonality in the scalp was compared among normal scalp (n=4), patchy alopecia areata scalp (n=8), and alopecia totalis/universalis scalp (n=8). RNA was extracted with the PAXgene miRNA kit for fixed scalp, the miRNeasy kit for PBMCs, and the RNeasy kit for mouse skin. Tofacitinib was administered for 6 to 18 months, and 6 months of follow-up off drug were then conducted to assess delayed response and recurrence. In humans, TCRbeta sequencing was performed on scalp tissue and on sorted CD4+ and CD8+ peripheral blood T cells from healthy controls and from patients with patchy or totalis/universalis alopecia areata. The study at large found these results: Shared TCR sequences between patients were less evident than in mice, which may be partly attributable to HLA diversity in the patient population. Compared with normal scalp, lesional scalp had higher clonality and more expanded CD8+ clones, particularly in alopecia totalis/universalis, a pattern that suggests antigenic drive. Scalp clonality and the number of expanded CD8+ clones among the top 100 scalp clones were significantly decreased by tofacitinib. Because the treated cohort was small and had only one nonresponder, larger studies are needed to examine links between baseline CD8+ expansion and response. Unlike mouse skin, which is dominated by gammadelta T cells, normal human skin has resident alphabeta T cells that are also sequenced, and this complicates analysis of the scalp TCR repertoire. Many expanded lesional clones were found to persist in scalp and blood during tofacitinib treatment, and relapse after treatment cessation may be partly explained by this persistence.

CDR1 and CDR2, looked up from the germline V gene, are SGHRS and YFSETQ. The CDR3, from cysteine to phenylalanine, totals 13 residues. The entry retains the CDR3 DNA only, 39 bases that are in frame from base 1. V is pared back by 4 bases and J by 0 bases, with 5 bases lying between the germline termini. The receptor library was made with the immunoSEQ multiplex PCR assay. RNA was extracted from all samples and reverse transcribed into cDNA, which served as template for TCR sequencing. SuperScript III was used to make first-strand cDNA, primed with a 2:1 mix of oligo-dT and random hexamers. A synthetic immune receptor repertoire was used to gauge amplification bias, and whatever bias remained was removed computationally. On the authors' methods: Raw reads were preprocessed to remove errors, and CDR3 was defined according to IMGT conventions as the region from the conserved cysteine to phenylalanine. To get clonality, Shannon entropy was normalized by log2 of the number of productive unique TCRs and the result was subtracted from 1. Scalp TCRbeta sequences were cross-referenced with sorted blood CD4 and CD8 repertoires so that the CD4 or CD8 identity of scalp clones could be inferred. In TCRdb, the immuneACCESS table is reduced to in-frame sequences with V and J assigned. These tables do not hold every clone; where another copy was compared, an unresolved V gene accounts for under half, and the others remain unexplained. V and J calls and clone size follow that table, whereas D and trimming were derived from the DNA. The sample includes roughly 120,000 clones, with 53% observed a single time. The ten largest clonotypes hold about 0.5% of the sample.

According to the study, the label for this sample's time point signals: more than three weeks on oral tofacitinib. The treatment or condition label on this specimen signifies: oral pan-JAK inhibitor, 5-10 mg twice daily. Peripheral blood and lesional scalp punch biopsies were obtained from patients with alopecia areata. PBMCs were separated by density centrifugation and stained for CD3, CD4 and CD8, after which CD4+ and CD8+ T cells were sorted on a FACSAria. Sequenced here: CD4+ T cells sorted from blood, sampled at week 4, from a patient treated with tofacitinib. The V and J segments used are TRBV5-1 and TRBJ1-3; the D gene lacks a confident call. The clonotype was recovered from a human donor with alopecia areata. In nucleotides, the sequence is TGCGCCAGCAGCCTGTCCTCTGGAAACACCATATATTTT. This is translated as CASSLSSGNTIYF.